This is a list of T cell receptor beta chains from one sample in a study of T-cell reconstitution after alpha-beta-depleted transplantation in children. MiXCR, applied by TCRdb to the PCR reads, yields one record per CDR3 protein. The sample lists about 420,000 distinct CDR3 sequences, 16% occurring once. The sequencing used PBMCs, mostly from graft donor cells, collected 360 days after TCRalphabeta/CD19-depleted stem cell transplant. The receptors come from a boy under three years old who had a stem cell transplant for Wiskott-Aldrich syndrome, so the T cells may come from the graft donor. Both conserved end residues are part of each CDR3. A D gene is named only where the DNA matches it firmly. Some rows mark clone size as missing; the rest say once, few, many or name a class of expanded clone.

>TRBV4-1|NA|TRBJ2-7|NA
CASSQDPLPRAEQYF
TGCGCCAGCAGCCAAGACCCTCTGCCCAGGGCCGAGCAGTACTTC
>TRBV7-6|TRBD1|TRBJ2-7|few
CASSPDRDYEQYF
TGTGCCAGCAGCCCAGACAGGGACTACGAGCAGTACTTC
>TRBV29-1|NA|TRBJ1-1|NA
CSVVGGPNTEAFF
TGCAGCGTTGTGGGGGGCCCGAACACTGAAGCTTTCTTT
>TRBV7-2|TRBD2|TRBJ2-2|few
CASSLGTSRYTGELFF
TGTGCCAGCAGCTTGGGGACTAGCCGTTACACCGGGGAGCTGTTTTTT
>TRBV5-1|NA|TRBJ1-2|few
CASSSTPSDYGYTF
TGCGCCAGCAGCTCAACACCGAGTGACTATGGCTACACCTTC
>TRBV7-2|NA|TRBJ2-7|NA
CASSLEGGYEQYF
TGTGCCAGCAGCTTAGAGGGCGGCTACGAGCAGTACTTC
>TRBV4-1|NA|TRBJ2-7|few
CASSHPGRNYEQYF
TGCGCCAGCAGCCACCCGGGACGAAACTACGAGCAGTACTTC
>TRBV5-1|NA|TRBJ1-6|many
CASSAGQWDSPLHF
TGCGCCAGCAGCGCGGGACAATGGGATTCACCCCTCCACTTT
>TRBV5-1|TRBD2|TRBJ2-1|few
CASSLGTGRTSGKNEQFF
TGCGCCAGCAGCTTAGGGACAGGTAGGACTAGCGGGAAGAATGAGCAGTTCTTC
>TRBV12-3/TRBV12-4|TRBD1|TRBJ1-5|NA
CASSITSGQGWQPQHF
TGTGCCAGCAGTATAACCTCGGGACAGGGTTGGCAGCCCCAGCATTTT
>TRBV20-1|NA|TRBJ2-7|NA
CSARRQSYNEQYF
TGCAGTGCGCGACGACAGTCCTACAACGAGCAGTACTTC